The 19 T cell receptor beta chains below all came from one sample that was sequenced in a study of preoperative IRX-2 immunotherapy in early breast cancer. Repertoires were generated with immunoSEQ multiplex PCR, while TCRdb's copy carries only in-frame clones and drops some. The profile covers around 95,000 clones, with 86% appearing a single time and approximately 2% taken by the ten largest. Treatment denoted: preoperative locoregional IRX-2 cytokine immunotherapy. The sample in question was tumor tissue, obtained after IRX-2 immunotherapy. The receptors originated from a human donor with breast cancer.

CDR3 residues: CASTGAGVYTAEAFF. CDR3 coding DNA: TGTGCCAGCACCGGGGCAGGGGTGTACACGGCTGAAGCTTTCTTT. The rearrangement links TRBV28 to TRBJ1-1, with D perhaps matching TRBD1 (6 bases). Trimming stripped 7 bases from V and 6 bases from J, with 21 bases between. This CDR3 is 15 amino acids long. Germline lookup yields CDR1 MDHEN and CDR2 SYDVKM.

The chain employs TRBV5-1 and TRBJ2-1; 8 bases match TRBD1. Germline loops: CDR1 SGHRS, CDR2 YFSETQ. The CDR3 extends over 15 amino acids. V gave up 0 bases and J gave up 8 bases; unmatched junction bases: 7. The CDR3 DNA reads TGCGCCAGCAGCTTGGCGGACAGGGATAGGTATGAGCAGTTCTTC. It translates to CASSLADRDRYEQFF.

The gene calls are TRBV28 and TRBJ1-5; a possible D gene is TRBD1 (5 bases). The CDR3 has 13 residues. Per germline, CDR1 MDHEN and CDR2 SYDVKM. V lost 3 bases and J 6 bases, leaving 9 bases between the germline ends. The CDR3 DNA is TGTGCCAGCAGTTTCGTCGGGGGTCAGCCCCAGCATTTT. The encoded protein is CASSFVGGQPQHF.

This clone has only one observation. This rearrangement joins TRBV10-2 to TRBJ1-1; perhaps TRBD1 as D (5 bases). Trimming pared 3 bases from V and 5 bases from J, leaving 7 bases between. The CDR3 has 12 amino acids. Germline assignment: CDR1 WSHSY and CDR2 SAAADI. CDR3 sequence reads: CASSDRGTEAFF. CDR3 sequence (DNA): TGCGCCAGCAGTGATAGGGGAACTGAAGCTTTCTTT.

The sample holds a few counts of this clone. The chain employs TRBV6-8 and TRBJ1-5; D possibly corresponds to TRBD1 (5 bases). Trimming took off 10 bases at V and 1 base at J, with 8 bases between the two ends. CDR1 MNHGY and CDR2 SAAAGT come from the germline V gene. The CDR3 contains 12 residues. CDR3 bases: TGTGCCACCCGGGACAGCAATCAGCCCCAGCATTTT. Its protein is CATRDSNQPQHF.

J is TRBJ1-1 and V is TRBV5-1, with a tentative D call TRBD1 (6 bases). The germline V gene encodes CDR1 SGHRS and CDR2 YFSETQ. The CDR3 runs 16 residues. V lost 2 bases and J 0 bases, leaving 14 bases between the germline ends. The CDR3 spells CASSFTGGGLNTEAFF. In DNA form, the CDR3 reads TGCGCCAGCAGCTTCACCGGGGGGGGCTTGAACACTGAAGCTTTCTTT.

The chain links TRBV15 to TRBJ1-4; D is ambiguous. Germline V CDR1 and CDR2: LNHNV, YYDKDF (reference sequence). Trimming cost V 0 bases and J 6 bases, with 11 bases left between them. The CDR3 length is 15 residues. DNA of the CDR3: TGTGCCACCAGCAGAGATGGGCAGCGATATGAAAAACTGTTTTTT. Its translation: CATSRDGQRYEKLFF. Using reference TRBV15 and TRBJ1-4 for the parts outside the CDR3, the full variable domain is DAMVIQNPRYQVTQFGKPVTLSCSQTLNHNVMYWYQQKSSQAPKLLFHYYDKDFNNEADTPDNFQSRRPNTSFCFLDIRSPGLGDTAMYLCATSRDGQRYEKLFFGSGTQLSVL.

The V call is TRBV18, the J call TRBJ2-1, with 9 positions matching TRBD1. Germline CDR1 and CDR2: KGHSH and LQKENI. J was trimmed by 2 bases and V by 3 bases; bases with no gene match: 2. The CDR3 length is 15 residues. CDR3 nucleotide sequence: TGTGCCAGCTCACCGGGACAGGGTACCTACAATGAGCAGTTCTTC. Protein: CASSPGQGTYNEQFF.

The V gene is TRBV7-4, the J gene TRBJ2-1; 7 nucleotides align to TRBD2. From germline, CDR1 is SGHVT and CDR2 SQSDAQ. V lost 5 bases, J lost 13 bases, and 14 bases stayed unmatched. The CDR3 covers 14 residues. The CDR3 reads CASSPPGEGVIQFF. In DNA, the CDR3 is TGTGCCAGCAGCCCCCCCGGGGAGGGAGTGATCCAGTTCTTC.

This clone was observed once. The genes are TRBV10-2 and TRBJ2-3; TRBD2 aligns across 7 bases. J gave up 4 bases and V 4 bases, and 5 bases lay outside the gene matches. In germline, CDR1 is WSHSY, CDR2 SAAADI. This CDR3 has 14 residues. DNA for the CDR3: TGCGCCAGCAGTGTGGGAGGGAGACCAGATACGCAGTATTTT. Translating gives CASSVGGRPDTQYF.

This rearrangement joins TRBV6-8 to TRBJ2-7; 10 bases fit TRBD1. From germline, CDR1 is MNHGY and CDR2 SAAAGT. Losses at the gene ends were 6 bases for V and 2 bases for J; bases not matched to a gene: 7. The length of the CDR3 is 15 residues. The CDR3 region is CASSRTGGKAYEQYF. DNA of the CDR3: TGTGCCAGCAGCAGGACAGGGGGTAAGGCCTACGAGCAGTACTTC.

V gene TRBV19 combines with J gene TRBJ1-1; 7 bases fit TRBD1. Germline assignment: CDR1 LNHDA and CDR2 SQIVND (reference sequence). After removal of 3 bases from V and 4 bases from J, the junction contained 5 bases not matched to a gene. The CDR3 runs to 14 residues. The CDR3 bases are TGTGCCAGTAGTATCCCAGGGGGGGGCACTGAAGCTTTCTTT. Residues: CASSIPGGGTEAFF.

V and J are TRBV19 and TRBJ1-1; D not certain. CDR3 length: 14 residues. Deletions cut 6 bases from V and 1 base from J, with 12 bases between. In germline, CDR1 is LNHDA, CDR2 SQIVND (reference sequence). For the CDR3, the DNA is TGTGCCAGTAGCATAACAGTTAAGAACACTGAAGCTTTCTTT. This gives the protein CASSITVKNTEAFF.

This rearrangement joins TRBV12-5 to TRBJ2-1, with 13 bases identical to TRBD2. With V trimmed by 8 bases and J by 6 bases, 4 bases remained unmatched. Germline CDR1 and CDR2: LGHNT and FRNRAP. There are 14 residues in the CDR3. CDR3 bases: TGTGCTAGTAGACTAGCGGGGGGTTCCAATGAGCAGTTCTTC. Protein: CASRLAGGSNEQFF.

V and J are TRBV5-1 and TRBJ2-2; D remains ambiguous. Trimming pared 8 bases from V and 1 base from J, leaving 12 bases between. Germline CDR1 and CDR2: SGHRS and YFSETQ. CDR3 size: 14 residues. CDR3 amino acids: CASYLTLNTGELFF. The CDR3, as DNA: TGCGCCAGTTACCTAACGTTGAACACCGGGGAGCTGTTTTTT.

The chain's CDR3 is CASSLSGAGETQYF. The CDR3 DNA is TGCGCCAGCAGCTTGTCAGGGGCCGGAGAGACCCAGTACTTC. The chain recombines TRBV5-1 with TRBJ2-5, with a tentative D call TRBD1 (6 bases). There are 14 residues in the CDR3. The germline V gene has CDR1 SGHRS and CDR2 YFSETQ. The germline V and J ends were trimmed by 1 base and 4 bases, with 11 bases remaining between them.

The chain's CDR3 is CASRQLKGSYSNQPQHF. The CDR3 nucleotides read TGTGCCAGCAGACAGTTGAAAGGGAGCTATAGCAATCAGCCCCAGCATTTT. This chain links TRBV6-8 with TRBJ1-5; no clear D. Trimming took 6 bases from V and 0 from J, leaving 18 bases between them. Germline CDR1 and CDR2: MNHGY and SAAAGT. CDR3 length: 17 residues.

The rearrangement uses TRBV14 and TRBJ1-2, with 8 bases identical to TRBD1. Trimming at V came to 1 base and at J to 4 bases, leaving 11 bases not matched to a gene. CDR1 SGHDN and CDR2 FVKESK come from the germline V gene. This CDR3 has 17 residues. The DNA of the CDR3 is TGTGCCAGCAGCCAAGCAAAGGGACAGGTCCCTTCCTATGGCTACACCTTC. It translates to CASSQAKGQVPSYGYTF.

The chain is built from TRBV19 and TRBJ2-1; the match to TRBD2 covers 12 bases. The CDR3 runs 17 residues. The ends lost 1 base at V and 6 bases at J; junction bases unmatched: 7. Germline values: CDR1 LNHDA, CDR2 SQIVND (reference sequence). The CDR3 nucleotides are TGTGCCAGTAGTATAGGAGTTGCTAGCGGGGGGGCCAATGAGCAGTTCTTC. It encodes CASSIGVASGGANEQFF.